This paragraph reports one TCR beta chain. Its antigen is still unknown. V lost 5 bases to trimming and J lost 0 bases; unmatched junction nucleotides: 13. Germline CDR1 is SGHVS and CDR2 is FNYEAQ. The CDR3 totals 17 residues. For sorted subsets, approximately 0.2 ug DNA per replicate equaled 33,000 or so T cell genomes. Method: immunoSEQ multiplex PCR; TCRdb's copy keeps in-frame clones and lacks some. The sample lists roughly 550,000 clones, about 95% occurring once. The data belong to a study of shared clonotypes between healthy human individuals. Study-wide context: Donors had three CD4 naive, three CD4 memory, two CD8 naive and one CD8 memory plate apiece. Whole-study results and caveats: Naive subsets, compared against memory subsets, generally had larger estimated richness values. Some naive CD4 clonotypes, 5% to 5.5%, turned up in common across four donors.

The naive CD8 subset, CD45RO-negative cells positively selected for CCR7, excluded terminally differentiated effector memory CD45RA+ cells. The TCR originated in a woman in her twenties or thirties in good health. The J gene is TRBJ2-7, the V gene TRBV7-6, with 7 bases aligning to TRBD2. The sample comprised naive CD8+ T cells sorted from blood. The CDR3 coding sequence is TGTGCCAGCAGCCCGCGGGGGTCGGCTTTTCCCTCCTACGAGCAGTACTTC. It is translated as CASSPRGSAFPSYEQYF.